This TCR beta chain was identified in a study of Graves' ophthalmopathy and Graves' hyperthyroidism. Study-level information: Investigators collected peripheral blood at initial diagnosis, before any treatment was given.

Using RNA transcripts, the TCR beta CDR3 regions were amplified. HTBI-primed RT-PCR formed the first round, and a multiplex PCR formed the second. TCRdb reprocessed the multiplex PCR reads with MiXCR, giving one entry per CDR3 protein. The data show almost 400,000 distinct CDR3 sequences, with around 16% seen just once and 1.5% to 2% held by the top ten. This clonotype was detected many times. Trimming removed 3 bases at V and 3 bases at J, with 6 bases between. The CDR3 is made up of 13 amino acids. Germline CDR1 and CDR2: MNHNS and SASEGT. None of the included patients had other autoimmune diseases, uncontrolled infections, pregnancy or lactation, as these led to exclusion.

Sequencing was done on a sample of peripheral blood. This receptor was taken from a woman aged 18-35 years with Graves' ophthalmopathy. The V call is TRBV6-1, the J call TRBJ1-5, with unresolved D. This CDR3 reads CASSDRPNQPQHF. CDR3 nucleotides: TGTGCCAGCAGTGACAGGCCCAATCAGCCCCAGCATTTT.